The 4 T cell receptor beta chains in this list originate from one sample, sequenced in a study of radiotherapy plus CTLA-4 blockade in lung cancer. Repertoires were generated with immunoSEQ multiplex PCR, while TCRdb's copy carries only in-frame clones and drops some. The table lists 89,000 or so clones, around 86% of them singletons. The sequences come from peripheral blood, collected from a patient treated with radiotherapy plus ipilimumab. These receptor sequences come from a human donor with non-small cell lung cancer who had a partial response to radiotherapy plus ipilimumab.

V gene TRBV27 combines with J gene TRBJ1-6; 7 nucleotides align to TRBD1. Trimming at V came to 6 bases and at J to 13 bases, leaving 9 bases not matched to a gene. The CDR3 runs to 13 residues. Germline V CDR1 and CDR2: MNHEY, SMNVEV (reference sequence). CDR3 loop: CASRRLTGVPLHF. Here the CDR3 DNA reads TGTGCCAGCAGACGACTTACAGGGGTCCCCCTCCACTTT.

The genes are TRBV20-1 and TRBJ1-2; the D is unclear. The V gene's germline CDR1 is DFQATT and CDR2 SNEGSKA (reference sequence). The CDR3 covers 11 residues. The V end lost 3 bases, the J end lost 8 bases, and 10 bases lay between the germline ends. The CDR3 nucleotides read TGCAGTGCTAGGCGGTTGGTAGGCTACACCTTC. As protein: CSARRLVGYTF.

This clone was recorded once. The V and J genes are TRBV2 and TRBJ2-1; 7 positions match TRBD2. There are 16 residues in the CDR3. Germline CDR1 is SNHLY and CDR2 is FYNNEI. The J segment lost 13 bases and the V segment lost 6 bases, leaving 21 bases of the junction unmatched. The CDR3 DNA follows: TGTGCCAGCAGCCGAGGGCTAGCGGAGTCACCTCGTATACAGTTCTTC. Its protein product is CASSRGLAESPRIQFF. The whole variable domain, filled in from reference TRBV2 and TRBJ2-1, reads EPEVTQTPSHQVTQMGQEVILRCVPISNHLYFYWYRQILGQKVEFLVSFYNNEISEKSEIFDDQFSVERPDGSNFTLKIRSTKLEDSAMYFCASSRGLAESPRIQFFGPGTRLTVL.

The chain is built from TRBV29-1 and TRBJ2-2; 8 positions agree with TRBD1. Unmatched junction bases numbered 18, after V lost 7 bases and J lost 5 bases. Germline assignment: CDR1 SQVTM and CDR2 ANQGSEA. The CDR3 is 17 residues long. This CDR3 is CSAPDSRTGRVTGELFF. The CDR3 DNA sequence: TGCAGCGCCCCAGACTCTCGGACAGGGCGGGTGACCGGGGAGCTGTTTTTT.